This T cell receptor beta chain was recorded in a study of shared clonotypes between healthy human individuals. Assay: immunoSEQ multiplex PCR; the TCRdb copy retains only in-frame clones and omits some. The sample has approximately 1,500,000 clones, more than 95% seen once; the top ten hold about 1.2%. The CDR3 runs to 17 residues. Trimming at V came to 5 bases and at J to 6 bases, leaving 14 bases not matched to a gene. Germline CDR1 and CDR2: MDHEN and SYDVKM. The clonotype comes from a man younger than 45 in good health. The sequenced sample was naive CD4+ T cells sorted from blood. Subset meaning: CD45RA+ positively selected. The chain uses TRBV28 and TRBJ1-5; 9 bases match TRBD1. This CDR3 reads CASSLEFGQGMSQPQHF. CDR3 coding DNA: TGTGCCAGCAGTCTAGAGTTCGGACAGGGGATGAGTCAGCCCCAGCATTTT.